These 5 T cell receptor beta chains were all obtained from the same sample, sequenced in a study of memory CD8 T cells in hepatitis C reinfection. Profiling relied on immunoSEQ multiplex PCR, and the TCRdb table lists in-frame clones only, not all of them. The sample lists 40,000 to 60,000 clones, about nine tenths seen once, with about 1% in the top ten. Time point in this sample: pre-reinfection, 55 to 20 weeks before reinfection detection. Sorted cells were sequenced directly ex vivo without any in vitro expansion. The sequenced material came from naive CD8+ T cells sorted from blood. Every receptor here comes from a young man with hepatitis C virus infection.

J is TRBJ1-2 and V is TRBV7-9; no firm D call. Looked up from germline, CDR1 is SEHNR and CDR2 is FQNEAQ (reference sequence). V was pared by 1 base and J by 0 bases, with 9 bases between. This CDR3 is built from 15 residues. The CDR3 reads CASSLGRDPNYGYTF. The CDR3 DNA follows: TGTGCCAGCAGCTTAGGGCGGGATCCTAACTATGGCTACACCTTC.

The chain has TRBV6-5 and TRBJ2-1; 7 bases match TRBD1. V gave up 2 bases and J gave up 0 bases; unmatched junction bases: 4. Germline-derived CDR1 and CDR2 are MNHEY and SVGAGI. This CDR3 is built from 16 residues. The CDR3 loop reads CASSYTSGGSYNEQFF. The CDR3 DNA reads TGTGCCAGCAGTTACACCTCAGGGGGCTCCTACAATGAGCAGTTCTTC.

The CDR3 DNA reads as TGTGCCAGCACCCTCTACGGGGGGGATGAGCAGTTCTTC. Residues: CASTLYGGDEQFF. This chain joins TRBV5-4 and TRBJ2-1; TRBD2 matches at 8 bases. The V segment lost 6 bases and the J segment 8 bases; nucleotides outside the gene matches: 7. CDR1 is SGHNT, CDR2 YYREEE, per germline (reference sequence). This CDR3 comprises 13 residues.

The V call is TRBV5-6, the J call TRBJ2-5, with 7 bases identical to TRBD2. Germline CDR1 and CDR2: SGHDT and YYEEEE. This CDR3 contains 14 residues. V lost 2 bases and J lost 2; bases outside the gene matches: 3. The CDR3 protein is CASSFEAGQETQYF. DNA of the CDR3: TGTGCCAGCAGCTTCGAAGCGGGACAAGAGACCCAGTACTTC.

The rearrangement links TRBV6-5 to TRBJ2-1; 11 bases map to TRBD2. The V gene's germline CDR1 is MNHEY and CDR2 SVGAGI. The CDR3 covers 15 residues. V trimming: 6 bases; J trimming: 3 bases; junction bases outside the gene matches: 4. CDR3 in DNA: TGTGCCAGCAGACAGCTAGCGGGAGGCTACAATGAGCAGTTCTTC. It is translated as CASRQLAGGYNEQFF.